The source of this T cell receptor (beta chain) is a study of shared clonotypes between healthy human individuals. Study-level findings and limits: Sequencing of the sorted subsets was shown by rarefaction to be incomplete despite large depth.

Naive CD8 populations comprised CD45RO-negative cells positively selected for CCR7, excluding terminally differentiated effector memory CD45RA+ cells. Notes on this clone: The target antigen is unknown.

Sequenced by immunoSEQ multiplex PCR; TCRdb stores in-frame clones only, minus some. This repertoire shows about 2,100,000 clones, roughly 91% found once; its top ten account for over 1.5%. The CDR3 is 13 residues long. The V end lost 1 base, the J end lost 3 bases, and 7 bases lay between the germline ends. Per the germline V gene, CDR1 is SGHNT and CDR2 is YENEEA. The material sequenced was naive CD8+ T cells from PBMCs. V is TRBV11-3 and J is TRBJ2-7; no reliable D call. The sequence was obtained from a man younger than 35 in good health. Some clones in this sample may be carry-over from other donors' samples. CDR3 DNA: TGTGCCAGCAGCTTAGCCCGAGGCTACGAGCAGTACTTC. This encodes CASSLARGYEQYF.